The clone carrying this TCR beta chain occurred many times. What it recognizes is unknown. The data originate from a study of T cells in Graves' hyperthyroidism and ophthalmopathy. Findings and caveats of the study: Most thyroid clonotypes expanded above 0.001 appeared in blood too.

What was amplified from RNA transcripts were TCR beta CDR3 regions. In the first-round RT-PCR of the TCR CDR3, the HTBI primer set was used. Each CDR3 protein is one row after TCRdb ran MiXCR on the multiplex PCR reads. The repertoire has more than 450,000 distinct CDR3 sequences, 14% of them found once; the top ten carry 14%. V gave up 5 bases and J gave up 2 bases; unmatched junction bases: 10. This CDR3 has 18 residues. Germline-derived CDR1 and CDR2 are MDHEN and SYDVKM. The patients, who ranged from 18 to 65 in age, presented with newly diagnosed hyperthyroidism lasting under 2 months. Orbital computed tomography, thyroid ultrasound, serum thyroxine and TRAb, and clinical symptoms together informed the diagnoses. Isolation of PBMCs was performed on 8 to 10 ml fresh peripheral blood.

Sequenced material: blood. The sequence derives from a woman aged 40 to 55 with Graves' hyperthyroidism. The J gene is TRBJ2-1, the V gene TRBV28, with 12 bases aligning to TRBD2. CDR3 coding DNA: TGTGCCAGCAGTACCTATCGGACTAGCGGGAACACCTACAATGAGCAGTTCTTC. It codes for CASSTYRTSGNTYNEQFF.